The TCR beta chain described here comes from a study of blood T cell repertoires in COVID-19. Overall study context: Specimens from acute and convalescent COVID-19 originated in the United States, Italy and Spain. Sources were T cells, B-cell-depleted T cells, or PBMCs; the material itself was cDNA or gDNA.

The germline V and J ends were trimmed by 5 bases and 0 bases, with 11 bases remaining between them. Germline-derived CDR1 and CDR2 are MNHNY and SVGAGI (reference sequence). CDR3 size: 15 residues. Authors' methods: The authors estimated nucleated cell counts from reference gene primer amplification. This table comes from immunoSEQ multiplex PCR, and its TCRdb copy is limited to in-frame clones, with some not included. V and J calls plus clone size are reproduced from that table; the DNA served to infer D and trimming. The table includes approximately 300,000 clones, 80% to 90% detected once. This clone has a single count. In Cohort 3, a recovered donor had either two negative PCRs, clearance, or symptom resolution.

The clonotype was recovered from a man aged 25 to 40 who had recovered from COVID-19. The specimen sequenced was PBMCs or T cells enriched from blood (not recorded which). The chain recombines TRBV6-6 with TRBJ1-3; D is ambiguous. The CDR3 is CASSRTVSSGNTIYF. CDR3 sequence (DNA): TGTGCCAGCAGTAGGACTGTCTCCTCTGGAAACACCATATATTTT.